The clone carrying this TCR beta chain has only one observation. This sample is part of a study of blood T cell repertoires in COVID-19. About the research overall: Sites in the United States, Italy and Spain provided acute and convalescent COVID-19 samples. Nucleic acid was either cDNA or gDNA, and it came from T cells, B-cell-depleted T cells, or PBMCs.

In the original processing: Reference gene primer amplification gave estimated nucleated cell counts. The table came from immunoSEQ multiplex PCR; TCRdb's copy has only in-frame clones and leaves some out. V and J calls and clone size are as listed in that table; D and trimming were resolved from the DNA. Of about 150,000 clones in the sample, around 85% were seen once. The source of this sequence is a woman in her seventies with acute or convalescent COVID-19. The source material was peripheral blood.

The CDR3 protein is CASSIGWGQNTEAFF. The CDR3 bases are TGCGCCAGCAGCATTGGGTGGGGGCAGAACACTGAAGCTTTCTTT. The chain has TRBV5-1 and TRBJ1-1; weak D call: TRBD1 (6 bases). CDR1 is SGHRS and CDR2 is YFSETQ in the germline V gene. Trimming cost V 4 bases and J 1 base, with 14 bases left between them. This CDR3 is built from 15 residues.